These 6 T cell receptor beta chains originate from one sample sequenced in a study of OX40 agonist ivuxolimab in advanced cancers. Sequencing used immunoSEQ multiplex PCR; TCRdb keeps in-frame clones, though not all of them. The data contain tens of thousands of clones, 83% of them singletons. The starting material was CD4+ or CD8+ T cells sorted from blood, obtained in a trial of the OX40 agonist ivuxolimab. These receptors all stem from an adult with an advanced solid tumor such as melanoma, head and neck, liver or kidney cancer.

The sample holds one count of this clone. The CDR3 spells CASSPSATVRETQYF. The CDR3, as DNA: TGCGCCAGCAGCCCATCGGCCACAGTCAGGGAGACCCAGTACTTC. The V call is TRBV5-1, the J call TRBJ2-5; the D is unclear. This CDR3 has 15 amino acids. Germline loops: CDR1 SGHRS, CDR2 YFSETQ. Trimming removed 4 bases at V and 5 bases at J, with 18 bases between.

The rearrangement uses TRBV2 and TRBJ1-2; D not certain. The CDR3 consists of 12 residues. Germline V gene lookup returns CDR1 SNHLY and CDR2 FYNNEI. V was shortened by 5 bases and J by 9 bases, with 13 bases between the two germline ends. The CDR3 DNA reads TGTGCCAGCAGTCCCTCCGGATCCCGCTACACCTTC. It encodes CASSPSGSRYTF.

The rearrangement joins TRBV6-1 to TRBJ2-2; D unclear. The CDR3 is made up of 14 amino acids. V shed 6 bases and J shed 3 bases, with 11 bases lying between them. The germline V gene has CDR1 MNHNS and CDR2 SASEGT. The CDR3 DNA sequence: TGTGCCAGCAGACGAAATTGGGACACCGGGGAGCTGTTTTTT. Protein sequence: CASRRNWDTGELFF.

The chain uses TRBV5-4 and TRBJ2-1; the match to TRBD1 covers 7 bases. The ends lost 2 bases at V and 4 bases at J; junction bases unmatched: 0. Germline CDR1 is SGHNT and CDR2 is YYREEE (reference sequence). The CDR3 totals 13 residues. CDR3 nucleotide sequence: TGTGCCAGCAGCTTACAGGGGTACAATGAGCAGTTCTTC. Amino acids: CASSLQGYNEQFF.

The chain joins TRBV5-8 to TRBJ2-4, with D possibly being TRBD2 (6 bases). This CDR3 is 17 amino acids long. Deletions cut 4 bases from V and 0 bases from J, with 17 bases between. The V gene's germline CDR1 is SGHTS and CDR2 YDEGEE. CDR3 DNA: TGTGCCAGCAGCCCCGGCCCGGGACTTCTAGCCAAAAACATTCAGTACTTC. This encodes CASSPGPGLLAKNIQYF.

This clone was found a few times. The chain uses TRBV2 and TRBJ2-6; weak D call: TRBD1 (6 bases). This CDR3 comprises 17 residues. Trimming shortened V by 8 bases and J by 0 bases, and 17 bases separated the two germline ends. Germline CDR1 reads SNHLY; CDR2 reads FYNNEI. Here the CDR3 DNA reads TGTGCCAGCCACGATGGACAGATAAGCTCTGGGGCCAACGTCCTGACTTTC. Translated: CASHDGQISSGANVLTF.